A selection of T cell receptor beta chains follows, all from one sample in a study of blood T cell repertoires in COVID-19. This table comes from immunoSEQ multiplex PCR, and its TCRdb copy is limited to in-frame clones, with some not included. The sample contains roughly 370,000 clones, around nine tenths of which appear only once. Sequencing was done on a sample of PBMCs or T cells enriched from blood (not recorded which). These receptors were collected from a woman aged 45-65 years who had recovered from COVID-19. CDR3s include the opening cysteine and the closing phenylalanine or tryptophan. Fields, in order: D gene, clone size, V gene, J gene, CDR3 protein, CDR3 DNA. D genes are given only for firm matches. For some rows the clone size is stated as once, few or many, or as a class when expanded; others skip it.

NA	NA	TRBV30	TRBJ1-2	CAWGRLSGYTF	TGTGCCTGGGGTAGACTCAGTGGCTACACCTTC
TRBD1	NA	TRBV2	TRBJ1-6	CASSGTGLNRGPLHF	TGTGCCAGCAGCGGGACAGGTCTAAACCGTGGACCCCTCCACTTT
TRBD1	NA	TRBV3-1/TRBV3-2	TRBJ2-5	CASSQGQPAGETQYF	TGTGCCAGCAGCCAGGGACAGCCGGCCGGAGAGACCCAGTACTTC
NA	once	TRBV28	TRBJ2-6	CASSQGGSGANVLTF	TGTGCCAGCAGCCAAGGGGGCTCTGGGGCCAACGTCCTGACTTTC
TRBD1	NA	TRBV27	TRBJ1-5	CASSPEWTGEGNQPQHF	TGTGCCAGCAGTCCAGAGTGGACAGGAGAGGGCAATCAGCCCCAGCATTTT
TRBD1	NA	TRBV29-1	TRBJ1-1	CSVDRGSTEAFF	TGCAGCGTCGACAGGGGTAGCACTGAAGCTTTCTTT
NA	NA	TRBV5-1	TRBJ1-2	CASSPLTEDLNLYGYTF	TGCGCCAGCAGCCCACTGACAGAGGACCTTAATTTGTATGGCTACACCTTC
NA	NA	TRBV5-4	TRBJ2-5	CASSRDPQETQYF	TGTGCCAGCAGCCGGGATCCCCAAGAGACCCAGTACTTC
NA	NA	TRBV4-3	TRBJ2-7	CASSQDGGGYEQYF	TGCGCCAGCAGCCAAGATGGGGGCGGCTACGAGCAGTACTTC
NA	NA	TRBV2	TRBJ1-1	CASSEEAGASTEAFF	TGTGCCAGCAGTGAAGAGGCAGGCGCTTCCACTGAAGCTTTCTTT
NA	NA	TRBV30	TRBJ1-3	CAWNPGMRNTIYF	TGTGCCTGGAATCCAGGGATGAGAAACACCATATATTTT
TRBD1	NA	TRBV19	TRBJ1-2	CASSRDQGDGYTF	TGTGCCAGTAGTCGGGATCAGGGGGACGGCTACACCTTC